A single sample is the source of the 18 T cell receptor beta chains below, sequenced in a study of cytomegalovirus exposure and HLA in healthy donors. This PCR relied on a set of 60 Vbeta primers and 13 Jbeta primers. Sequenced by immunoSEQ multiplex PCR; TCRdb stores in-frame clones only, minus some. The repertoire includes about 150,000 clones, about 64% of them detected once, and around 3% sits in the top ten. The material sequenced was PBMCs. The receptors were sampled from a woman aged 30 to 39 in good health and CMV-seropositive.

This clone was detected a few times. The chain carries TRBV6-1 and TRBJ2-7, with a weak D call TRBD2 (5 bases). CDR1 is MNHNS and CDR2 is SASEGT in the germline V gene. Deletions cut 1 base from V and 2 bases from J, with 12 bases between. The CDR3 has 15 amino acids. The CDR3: CASSEGTGWAYEQYF. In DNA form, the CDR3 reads TGTGCCAGCAGTGAAGGGACTGGATGGGCCTACGAGCAGTACTTC.

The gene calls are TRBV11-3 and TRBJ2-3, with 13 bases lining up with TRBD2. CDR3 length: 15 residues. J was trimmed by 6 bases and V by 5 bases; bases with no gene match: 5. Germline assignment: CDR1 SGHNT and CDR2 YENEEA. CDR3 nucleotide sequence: TGTGCCAGCAGCAAAACTAGCGGGGGGGACGATACGCAGTATTTT. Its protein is CASSKTSGGDDTQYF.

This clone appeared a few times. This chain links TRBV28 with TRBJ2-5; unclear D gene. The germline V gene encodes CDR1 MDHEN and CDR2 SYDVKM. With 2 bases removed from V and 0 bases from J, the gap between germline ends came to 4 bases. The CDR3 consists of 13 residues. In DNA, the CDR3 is TGTGCCAGCAGTTTAGACAACCAAGAGACCCAGTACTTC. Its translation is CASSLDNQETQYF.

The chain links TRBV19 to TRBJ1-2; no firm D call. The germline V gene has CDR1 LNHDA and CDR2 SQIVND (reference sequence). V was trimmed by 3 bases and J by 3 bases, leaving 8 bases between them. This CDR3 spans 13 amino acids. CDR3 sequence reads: CASSIVEYYGYTF. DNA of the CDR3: TGTGCCAGTAGTATTGTCGAGTACTATGGCTACACCTTC.

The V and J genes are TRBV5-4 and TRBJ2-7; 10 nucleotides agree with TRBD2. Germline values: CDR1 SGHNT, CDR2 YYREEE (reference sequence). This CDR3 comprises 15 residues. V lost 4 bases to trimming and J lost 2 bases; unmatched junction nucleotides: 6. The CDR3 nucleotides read TGTGCCAGCAGCCCACGGACTAGCGGTCCCTACGAGCAGTACTTC. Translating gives CASSPRTSGPYEQYF. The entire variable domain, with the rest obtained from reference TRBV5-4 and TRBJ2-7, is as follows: ETGVTQSPTHLIKTRGQQVTLRCSSQSGHNTVSWYQQALGQGPQFIFQYYREEENGRGNFPPRFSGLQFPNYSSELNVNALELDDSALYLCASSPRTSGPYEQYFGPGTRLTVT.

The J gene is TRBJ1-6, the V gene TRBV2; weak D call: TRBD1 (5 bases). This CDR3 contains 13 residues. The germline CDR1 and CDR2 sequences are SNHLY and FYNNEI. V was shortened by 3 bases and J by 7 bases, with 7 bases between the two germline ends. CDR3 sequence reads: CASSDYRNSPLHF. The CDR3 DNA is TGTGCCAGCAGTGATTACAGGAATTCACCCCTCCACTTT.

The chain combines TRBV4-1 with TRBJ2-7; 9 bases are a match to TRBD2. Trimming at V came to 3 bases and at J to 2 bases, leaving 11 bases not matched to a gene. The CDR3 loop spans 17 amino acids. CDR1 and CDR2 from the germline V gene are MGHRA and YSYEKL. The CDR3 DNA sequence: TGCGCCAGCAGCCACATAGGACTGACTAGCGGCACCTACGAGCAGTACTTC. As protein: CASSHIGLTSGTYEQYF.

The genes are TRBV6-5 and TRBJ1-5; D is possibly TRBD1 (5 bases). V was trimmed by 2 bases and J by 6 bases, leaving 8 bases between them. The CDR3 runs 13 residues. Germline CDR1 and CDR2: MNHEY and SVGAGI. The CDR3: CASSYGGVQPQHF. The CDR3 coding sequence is TGTGCCAGCAGTTACGGGGGGGTTCAGCCCCAGCATTTT.

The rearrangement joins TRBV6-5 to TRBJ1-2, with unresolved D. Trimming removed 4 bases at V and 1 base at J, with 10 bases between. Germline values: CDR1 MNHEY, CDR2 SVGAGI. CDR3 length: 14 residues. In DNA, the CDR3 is TGTGCCAGCAGTTCTCTACTTCTTAACTATGGCTACACCTTC. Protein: CASSSLLLNYGYTF.

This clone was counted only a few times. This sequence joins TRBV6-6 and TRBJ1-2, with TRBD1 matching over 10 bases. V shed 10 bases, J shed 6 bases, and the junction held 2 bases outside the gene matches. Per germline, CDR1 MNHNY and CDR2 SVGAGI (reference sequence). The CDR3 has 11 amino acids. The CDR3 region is CATGTGDGYTF. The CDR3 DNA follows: TGTGCCACCGGGACAGGGGATGGCTACACCTTC.

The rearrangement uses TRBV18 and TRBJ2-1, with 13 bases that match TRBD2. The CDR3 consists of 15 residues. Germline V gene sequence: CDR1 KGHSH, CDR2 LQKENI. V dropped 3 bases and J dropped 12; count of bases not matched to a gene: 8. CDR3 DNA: TGTGCCAGCTCACCTCCTTCCCGGACTAGCGGGAGGCAGTTCTTC. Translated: CASSPPSRTSGRQFF.

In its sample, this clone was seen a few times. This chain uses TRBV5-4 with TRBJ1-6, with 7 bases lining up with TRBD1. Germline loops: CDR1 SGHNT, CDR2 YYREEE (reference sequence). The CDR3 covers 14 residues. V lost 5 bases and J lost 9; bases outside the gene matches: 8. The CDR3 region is CASSSGTDSSPLHF. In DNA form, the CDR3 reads TGTGCCAGCAGTTCCGGGACAGATAGTTCACCCCTCCACTTT.

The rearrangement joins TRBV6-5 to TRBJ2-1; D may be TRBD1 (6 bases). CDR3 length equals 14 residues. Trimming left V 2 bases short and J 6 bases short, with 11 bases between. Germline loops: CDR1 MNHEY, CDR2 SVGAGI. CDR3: CASSYGGPANEQFF. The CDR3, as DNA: TGTGCCAGCAGTTACGGGGGCCCCGCCAATGAGCAGTTCTTC.

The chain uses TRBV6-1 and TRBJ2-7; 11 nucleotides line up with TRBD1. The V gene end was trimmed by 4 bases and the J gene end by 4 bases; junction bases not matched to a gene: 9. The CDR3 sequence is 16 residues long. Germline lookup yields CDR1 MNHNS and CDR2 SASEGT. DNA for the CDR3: TGTGCCAGCAGTGTACCCGGGACAGGGGGTCTTTACGAGCAGTACTTC. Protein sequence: CASSVPGTGGLYEQYF.

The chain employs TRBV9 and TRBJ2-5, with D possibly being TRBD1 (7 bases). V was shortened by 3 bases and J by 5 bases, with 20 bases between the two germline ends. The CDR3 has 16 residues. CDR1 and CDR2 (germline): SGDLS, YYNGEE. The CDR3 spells CASSATSKGAIETQYF. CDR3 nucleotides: TGTGCCAGCAGCGCGACTAGTAAGGGGGCTATTGAGACCCAGTACTTC.

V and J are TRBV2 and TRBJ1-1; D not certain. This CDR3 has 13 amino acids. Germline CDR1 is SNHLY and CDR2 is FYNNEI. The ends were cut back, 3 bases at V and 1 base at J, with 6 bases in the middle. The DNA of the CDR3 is TGTGCCAGCAGTGAGCGGTGGAACACTGAAGCTTTCTTT. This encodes CASSERWNTEAFF.

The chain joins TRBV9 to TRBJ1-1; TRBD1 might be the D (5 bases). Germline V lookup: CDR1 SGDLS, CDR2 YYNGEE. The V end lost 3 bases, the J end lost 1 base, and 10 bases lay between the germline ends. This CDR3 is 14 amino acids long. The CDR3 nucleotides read TGTGCCAGCAGCGCCCTGCAGGGGAACACTGAAGCTTTCTTT. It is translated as CASSALQGNTEAFF.

The CDR3 region is CASTIAYGQPQHF. The DNA for the CDR3 is TGTGCCAGCACGATTGCCTACGGTCAGCCCCAGCATTTT. V usage is TRBV6-1 and J usage is TRBJ1-5; D is undetermined. The CDR3 runs 13 residues. V gave up 7 bases and J gave up 6 bases, with 13 bases separating them. In germline, CDR1 is MNHNS, CDR2 SASEGT.